This entry features one TCR beta chain sequence. What it binds is not known. The sample comes from a study of radiation and T cells in renal cell carcinoma. The time point denotes: blood 4 weeks post-SBRT, at nephrectomy. Treatment indicated: 15 Gy SBRT to primary tumor, nephrectomy 4 weeks later. Blood was sampled at baseline, 2 weeks and 4 weeks after SBRT. Study outcomes and limitations: Top tumor clonotypes rose in blood 2 weeks post-radiation, then contracted. Without pretreatment biopsies, baseline tumor clonotype presence was undetermined.

V lost 2 bases and J 5 bases, leaving 3 bases between the germline ends. In germline, CDR1 is MNHEY, CDR2 SVGAGI. This CDR3 is built from 12 residues. Sequencing used immunoSEQ multiplex PCR; TCRdb keeps in-frame clones, though not all of them. The sample carries approximately 85,000 clones, 80% to 90% recorded once. The origin of this receptor is a woman aged 70-85 years with renal cell carcinoma. Sequencing used blood, obtained from a patient whose treatment included radiotherapy and nephrectomy. The chain combines TRBV6-5 with TRBJ1-4; the D is unclear. The CDR3 sequence is CASSYGNEKLFF. The CDR3 bases are TGTGCCAGCAGTTACGGCAATGAAAAACTGTTTTTT.